One TCR beta chain is described in this entry. Antigen specificity is unknown. The sample is drawn from a study of OX40 agonist ivuxolimab in advanced cancers. About the research overall: Among those enrolled, mean age was 60 years (range about 23 to 90) and 70% to 85% were male.

Data came from immunoSEQ multiplex PCR; TCRdb stores just in-frame clones and leaves some out. The repertoire includes under 80,000 clones, 92% of them detected once, and roughly a tenth sits in the top ten. Study observations and caveats: Relative to CD4+, CD8+ T cells held more expanded clones on average.

The CDR3 covers 15 residues. Germline V gene data show CDR1 as SNHLY and CDR2 as FYNNEI. V lost 8 bases, J lost 4 bases, and 5 bases stayed unmatched. The TCR was taken from an adult with an advanced solid tumor such as melanoma, head and neck, liver or kidney cancer. This specimen was CD4+ or CD8+ T cells sorted from blood, taken in a trial of the OX40 agonist ivuxolimab. This chain connects TRBV2 to TRBJ2-5; 15 bases agree with TRBD2. The CDR3 nucleotides read TGTGCCAGCCGACGGACTAGCGGGGGGGGAGAGACCCAGTACTTC. The encoded protein is CASRRTSGGGETQYF.